These 22 T cell receptor beta chains originate from one sample sequenced in a study of shared clonotypes between healthy human individuals. Sequencing was performed with immunoSEQ multiplex PCR; in TCRdb, only in-frame clones are kept and a portion is missing. The sample lists about 960,000 clones; roughly 72% were seen once. The sequencing sample was made of memory CD4+ T cells sorted from blood. Subset specified: CD45RA-negative fraction. The receptors shown here come from a man between 18 and 35 years old in good health.

V gene TRBV18 combines with J gene TRBJ2-5, with D possibly being TRBD1 (5 bases). Per the germline V gene, CDR1 is KGHSH and CDR2 is LQKENI. The CDR3 spans 17 residues. With 0 bases removed from V and 0 bases from J, the gap between germline ends came to 14 bases. The CDR3 bases are TGTGCCAGCTCACCACCCCTGGGGCAGGAGTACCAAGAGACCCAGTACTTC. This gives the protein CASSPPLGQEYQETQYF.

The V and J genes are TRBV28 and TRBJ1-5; possible D gene TRBD1, 5 bases. The CDR3 has 15 residues. The V gene lost 5 bases and the J gene lost 4 bases, with 15 bases spanning the gap. Germline values: CDR1 MDHEN, CDR2 SYDVKM. The CDR3 loop reads CASSARPGPNQPQHF. The CDR3 nucleotides read TGTGCCAGCAGTGCTAGACCGGGACCAAATCAGCCCCAGCATTTT. Full variable domain (remainder filled in from reference TRBV28 and TRBJ1-5): DVKVTQSSRYLVKRTGEKVFLECVQDMDHENMFWYRQDPGLGLRLIYFSYDVKMKEKGDIPEGYSVSREKKERFSLILESASTNQTSMYLCASSARPGPNQPQHFGDGTRLSIL.

The rearrangement links TRBV30 to TRBJ1-5, with D hard to call. V lost 1 base and J 5 bases, leaving 15 bases between the germline ends. Germline CDR1 GTSNPN, CDR2 SVGIG (reference sequence). The CDR3 sequence is 15 residues long. The CDR3 is CAWSGGGTDYQPQHF. DNA of the CDR3: TGTGCCTGGAGTGGAGGTGGAACAGATTATCAGCCCCAGCATTTT.

The chain links TRBV7-2 to TRBJ2-2; 9 bases match TRBD2. The CDR3 length is 18 residues. Trimming took 5 bases from V and 5 from J; bases not matched to a gene: 15. Germline V gene sequence: CDR1 SGHTA, CDR2 FQGNSA. The CDR3 reads CASSAWGSSGSLTGELFF. In DNA, the CDR3 is TGTGCCAGCAGCGCCTGGGGGAGTAGCGGGAGTTTGACCGGGGAGCTGTTTTTT.

The chain carries TRBV9 and TRBJ2-3; the match to TRBD2 covers 10 bases. J lost 2 bases, V lost 5 bases, and 5 bases had no gene match. This CDR3 has 15 amino acids. Germline V gives CDR1 SGDLS, CDR2 YYNGEE. CDR3 sequence: CASRAGTSATDTQYF. CDR3 coding DNA: TGTGCCAGCAGAGCCGGGACTAGCGCCACAGATACGCAGTATTTT.

This chain links TRBV4-1 with TRBJ2-2; unclear D gene. Per germline, CDR1 MGHRA and CDR2 YSYEKL. Trimming took 3 bases from V and 5 from J, leaving 7 bases between them. CDR3 length: 13 residues. The CDR3 DNA reads as TGCGCCAGCAGCCAGGAATTAACCGGGGAGCTGTTTTTT. Amino acid sequence: CASSQELTGELFF.

The CDR3 region is CASSIQAGVNNEQFF. The CDR3 bases are TGTGCCAGTAGTATCCAAGCGGGAGTAAACAATGAGCAGTTCTTC. The J gene is TRBJ2-1, the V gene TRBV19; 8 bases align to TRBD2. CDR1 is LNHDA, CDR2 SQIVND, per germline (reference sequence). The V gene end was trimmed by 3 bases and the J gene end by 5 bases; junction bases not matched to a gene: 6. This CDR3 spans 15 amino acids.

The CDR3, as DNA: TGTGCCAGCGGACAGGCGATAACGAACACTGAAGCTTTCTTT. This translates into CASGQAITNTEAFF. This rearrangement joins TRBV28 to TRBJ1-1; 7 bases are shared with TRBD1. V was clipped by 8 bases and J by 1 base; unmatched bases: 7. There are 14 residues in the CDR3. Germline CDR1 and CDR2: MDHEN and SYDVKM.

This clone was recorded a few times. The chain combines TRBV18 with TRBJ2-5; 9 bases map to TRBD2. CDR1 KGHSH and CDR2 LQKENI come from the germline V gene. This CDR3 is built from 16 residues. The J segment lost 1 base and the V segment lost 2 bases, leaving 5 bases of the junction unmatched. The CDR3 DNA follows: TGTGCCAGCTCACCAAGGAGACTAGCGGCCCAAGAGACCCAGTACTTC. Its protein is CASSPRRLAAQETQYF.

This clone was picked up a small number of times. The J gene is TRBJ2-7, the V gene TRBV2; 9 bases map to TRBD1. The germline CDR1 and CDR2 sequences are SNHLY and FYNNEI. This CDR3 region has 12 residues. After removal of 8 bases from V and 9 bases from J, the junction contained 8 bases not matched to a gene. Written as DNA, the CDR3 is TGTGCCAGCCGGGGACAGGGAGGTGCGCAGTACTTC. The encoded protein is CASRGQGGAQYF.

V usage is TRBV5-4 and J usage is TRBJ2-7, with a possible D match to TRBD2 (6 bases). V shed 2 bases and J shed 5 bases, with 14 bases lying between them. The V gene's germline CDR1 is SGHNT and CDR2 YYREEE (reference sequence). The CDR3 spans 14 residues. CDR3 nucleotides: TGTGCCAGCAGCTTTCCGGGAGAGGGGAACGAGCAGTACTTC. Its protein product is CASSFPGEGNEQYF.

The J gene is TRBJ2-3, the V gene TRBV9, with 9 bases lining up with TRBD2. The V segment lost 4 bases and the J segment 1 base; nucleotides outside the gene matches: 7. In germline, CDR1 is SGDLS, CDR2 YYNGEE. CDR3 length: 16 amino acids. CDR3 protein: CASSPRLAEGTDTQYF. The CDR3 DNA is TGTGCCAGCAGCCCGCGACTAGCGGAAGGCACAGATACGCAGTATTTT.

This chain joins TRBV5-4 and TRBJ2-7; no reliable D call. V was pared by 0 bases and J by 5 bases, with 12 bases between. The CDR3 spans 14 residues. CDR1 and CDR2 (germline): SGHNT, YYREEE (reference sequence). CDR3 residues: CASSLGEARHEQYF. In nucleotides, the CDR3 is TGTGCCAGCAGCTTGGGGGAAGCCCGTCACGAGCAGTACTTC.

This chain links TRBV28 with TRBJ1-2; a possible D gene is TRBD1 (6 bases). Per germline, CDR1 MDHEN and CDR2 SYDVKM. V gave up 5 bases and J gave up 7 bases, with 11 bases separating them. CDR3 length equals 12 residues. CDR3 sequence reads: CASSRGTGGYTF. As DNA, the CDR3 is TGTGCCAGCAGTAGGGGGACGGGTGGCTACACCTTC.

This chain connects TRBV29-1 to TRBJ1-2; a possible D gene is TRBD1 (6 bases). The germline gives CDR1 SQVTM, CDR2 ANQGSEA. Trimming took off 6 bases at V and 8 bases at J, with 19 bases between the two ends. CDR3 size: 13 residues. The CDR3 sequence: CSVATARDTGYTF. CDR3 nucleotides: TGCAGCGTCGCCACCGCACGGGACACCGGCTACACCTTC.

The gene calls are TRBV18 and TRBJ1-6; D is possibly TRBD1 (6 bases). This CDR3 spans 13 amino acids. Trimming pared 1 base from V and 11 bases from J, leaving 9 bases between. The V gene's germline CDR1 is KGHSH and CDR2 LQKENI. CDR3 in DNA: TGTGCCAGCTCACCACGGGGGGGCCCACCCCTCCACTTT. Translation: CASSPRGGPPLHF.

The chain combines TRBV2 with TRBJ1-2, with 7 bases fitting TRBD1. The CDR3 has 14 amino acids. J gave up 4 bases and V 6 bases, and 8 bases lay outside the gene matches. Germline loops: CDR1 SNHLY, CDR2 FYNNEI. The DNA of the CDR3 is TGTGCCAGCAGGAATGACAGGACAGGCTATGGCTACACCTTC. It codes for CASRNDRTGYGYTF.

This chain joins TRBV11-2 and TRBJ2-3; D may match TRBD1 or TRBD2 (5 bases each). Trimming stripped 11 bases from V and 2 bases from J, with 17 bases between. Germline-derived CDR1 and CDR2 are SGHAT and FQNNGV. The CDR3 sequence is 14 residues long. The CDR3 is CAAGRGRDTDTQYF. In nucleotides, the CDR3 is TGTGCCGCCGGAAGGGGTCGGGACACAGATACGCAGTATTTT.

About this clone itself: The same CDR3 also results from other DNA sequences found in this sample. The chain employs TRBV5-4 and TRBJ2-2; D not certain. V lost 3 bases, J lost 1 base, and 10 bases lay in between. Germline V CDR1 and CDR2: SGHNT, YYREEE (reference sequence). The CDR3 sequence is 15 residues long. The CDR3 DNA sequence: TGTGCCAGCAGCTCGATACTGGGGAACACCGGGGAGCTGTTTTTT. It encodes CASSSILGNTGELFF.

In DNA, the CDR3 is TGCGCCAGCAGCCATTTCCGGGACAGGGATTTGAAGAACACTGAAGCTTTCTTT. The encoded protein is CASSHFRDRDLKNTEAFF. The chain has TRBV4-1 and TRBJ1-1; 9 positions match TRBD1. Trimming took 3 bases from V and 1 from J; bases not matched to a gene: 12. From germline, CDR1 is MGHRA and CDR2 YSYEKL. This CDR3 spans 18 amino acids.

This clone was counted once. The rearrangement joins TRBV6-5 to TRBJ2-5; D is perhaps TRBD1 (5 bases). The V end lost 6 bases, the J end lost 9 bases, and 14 bases lay between the germline ends. This CDR3 spans 12 amino acids. Germline V gene sequence: CDR1 MNHEY, CDR2 SVGAGI. The CDR3 is CASRDSLLAQYF. In nucleotides, the CDR3 is TGTGCCAGCAGAGACAGTTTATTGGCCCAGTACTTC.

The chain recombines TRBV5-1 with TRBJ2-3; TRBD1 matches 7 bases. This CDR3 region has 15 residues. Germline V gene data show CDR1 as SGHRS and CDR2 as YFSETQ. Germline trimming cut 5 bases from V and 2 bases from J; bases unmatched to any gene: 8. The CDR3 region has the DNA TGCGCCAGCAGGCTCCGGGGACAGAACACAGATACGCAGTATTTT. Its protein product is CASRLRGQNTDTQYF.